These T cell receptor beta chains were read from a single sample in a study of blood T cells in healthy people across ages. MiXCR, applied by TCRdb to the 5' RACE reads, yields one record per CDR3 protein. The sample records around 580,000 distinct CDR3 sequences, less than 60% being singletons. The sample consisted of blood. The receptors derive from a man aged 80 or over in good health. CDR3s include the opening cysteine and the closing phenylalanine or tryptophan.

J gene: TRBJ2-7; V gene: TRBV5-1; CDR3 protein: CASSPGQESSYEQYF
J gene: TRBJ2-1; V gene: TRBV20-1; CDR3 protein: CSARPSGISYNEQFF
J gene: TRBJ2-6; V gene: TRBV4-3; CDR3 protein: CASSPSGPESSGANVLTF
J gene: TRBJ2-3; V gene: TRBV20-1; CDR3 protein: CSARDRETNTDTQYF
J gene: TRBJ2-3; V gene: TRBV20-1; CDR3 protein: CSAVRLSTDTQYF
J gene: TRBJ1-1; V gene: TRBV7-9; CDR3 protein: CASSLPGMHTEAFF
J gene: TRBJ2-1; V gene: TRBV20-1; CDR3 protein: CSASHPIRLDNEQFF
J gene: TRBJ2-1; V gene: TRBV5-1; CDR3 protein: CASSFNLNYNEQFF
J gene: TRBJ2-1; V gene: TRBV20-1; CDR3 protein: CSASRARGEQFF
J gene: TRBJ1-2; V gene: TRBV20-1; CDR3 protein: CSAEGEGQRNGYTF
J gene: TRBJ2-3; V gene: TRBV20-1; CDR3 protein: CSARDQAVSTDTQYF
J gene: TRBJ2-1; V gene: TRBV27; CDR3 protein: CASRTKGLAGYNEQFF